Shown below are 16 T cell receptor beta chains from a single sample sequenced in a study of CD8 T cell repertoires and HIV-1 epitope variants. Libraries were prepared by immunoSEQ multiplex PCR; TCRdb keeps only in-frame clonotypes and omits some of them. The repertoire includes about 4,400 clones, approximately 71% of them detected once, and 42% sits in the top ten. Their specific antigens are unknown. Sequenced input: cultured CD8+ T cells derived from PBMCs. These receptors came from a male donor with HIV.

This clone was detected a few times. V usage is TRBV7-6 and J usage is TRBJ2-2, with 10 bases fitting TRBD1. The germline V gene has CDR1 SGHVS and CDR2 FNYEAQ. There are 18 residues in the CDR3. Trimming at V came to 5 bases and at J to 4 bases, leaving 13 bases not matched to a gene. The CDR3 loop reads CASSASTGGGGSTGELFF. The CDR3, as DNA: TGTGCCAGCAGCGCATCGACAGGGGGCGGCGGTAGCACCGGGGAGCTGTTTTTT.

The gene calls are TRBV19 and TRBJ1-1; D gene ambiguous. V was trimmed by 7 bases and J by 7 bases, leaving 13 bases between them. This CDR3 spans 12 amino acids. CDR1 and CDR2 from the germline V gene are LNHDA and SQIVND (reference sequence). The CDR3 region has the DNA TGTGCCAGTATGGAGGGTCTCGATGAAGCTTTCTTT. It translates to CASMEGLDEAFF.

The genes are TRBV9 and TRBJ2-7; a weak D match, TRBD1 (6 bases). The CDR3 has 14 amino acids. The V end lost 4 bases, the J end lost 2 bases, and 13 bases lay between the germline ends. Per the germline V gene, CDR1 is SGDLS and CDR2 is YYNGEE. DNA of the CDR3: TGTGCCAGCAGCTCCTGGACAGCCCCCTACGAGCAGTACTTC. Translating gives CASSSWTAPYEQYF. The full variable domain, completed using reference TRBV9 and TRBJ2-7, is DSGVTQTPKHLITATGQRVTLRCSPRSGDLSVYWYQQSLDQGLQFLIQYYNGEERAKGNILERFSAQQFPDLHSELNLSSLELGDSALYFCASSSWTAPYEQYFGPGTRLTVT.

The CDR3, as DNA: TGTGCCAGCAGTTACGGGGACAGCAGATATGGCTACACCTTC. The encoded protein is CASSYGDSRYGYTF. V gene TRBV6-5 combines with J gene TRBJ1-2; 7 bases are shared with TRBD1. The CDR3 totals 14 residues. Germline trimming cut 2 bases from V and 5 bases from J; bases unmatched to any gene: 5. The germline V gene encodes CDR1 MNHEY and CDR2 SVGAGI.

This clone has a handful of counts. V gene TRBV2 combines with J gene TRBJ2-7, with D perhaps matching TRBD1 (6 bases). There are 13 residues in the CDR3. Germline V gives CDR1 SNHLY, CDR2 FYNNEI. V was trimmed by 6 bases and J by 5 bases, leaving 14 bases between them. The CDR3 DNA reads TGTGCCAGCAGAGGGACACCCTATAACGAGCAGTACTTC. It is translated as CASRGTPYNEQYF.

By share, this clone counts as medium-sized. The CDR3, as DNA: TGTGCCAGCAGTTTAGGGGGAGGGACTGAAGCTTTCTTT. Protein product: CASSLGGGTEAFF. The rearrangement links TRBV27 to TRBJ1-1; D possibly corresponds to TRBD1 (5 bases). Trimming stripped 2 bases from V and 5 bases from J, with 9 bases between. This CDR3 has 13 amino acids. The germline gives CDR1 MNHEY, CDR2 SMNVEV (reference sequence).

The chain couples TRBV19 to TRBJ2-7, with a tentative D call TRBD2 (6 bases). The ends were cut back, 5 bases at V and 3 bases at J, with 11 bases in the middle. The CDR3 totals 13 residues. In germline, CDR1 is LNHDA, CDR2 SQIVND (reference sequence). CDR3 sequence (DNA): TGTGCCAGTAGTTTTGGCGGGGTCTACGAGCAGTACTTC. Its protein product is CASSFGGVYEQYF. The variable domain in full, completed from reference TRBV19 and TRBJ2-7, reads DGGITQSPKYLFRKEGQNVTLSCEQNLNHDAMYWYRQDPGQGLRLIYYSQIVNDFQKGDIAEGYSVSREKKESFPLTVTSAQKNPTAFYLCASSFGGVYEQYFGPGTRLTVT.

V gene TRBV6-5 combines with J gene TRBJ2-1; D gene ambiguous. There are 12 residues in the CDR3. Germline CDR1 is MNHEY and CDR2 is SVGAGI. Trimming took off 2 bases at V and 7 bases at J, with 6 bases between the two ends. The CDR3 spells CASSYRDNEQFF. The CDR3 region has the DNA TGTGCCAGCAGTTACAGGGATAATGAGCAGTTCTTC.

The V gene is TRBV4-3, the J gene TRBJ2-7; D gene ambiguous. This CDR3 contains 14 residues. Trimming removed 0 bases from V and 3 bases from J, with 9 bases in between. Per the germline V gene, CDR1 is LGHNA and CDR2 is YSLEER. The CDR3 sequence is CASSQDPESYEQYF. Here the CDR3 DNA reads TGCGCCAGCAGCCAAGATCCAGAGAGCTACGAGCAGTACTTC.

This chain links TRBV7-9 with TRBJ1-1; TRBD1 is a possible D gene (5 bases). The V end was cut by 3 bases, the J end by 1 base, with 6 bases between. Germline V gives CDR1 SEHNR, CDR2 FQNEAQ (reference sequence). The CDR3 is 13 residues long. CDR3 sequence: CASSLGRNTEAFF. The CDR3 DNA reads as TGTGCCAGCAGCTTGGGACGGAACACTGAAGCTTTCTTT.

The chain uses TRBV7-9 and TRBJ2-7; tentative D call: TRBD1 (5 bases). Trimming removed 1 base at V and 1 base at J, with 11 bases between. The germline V gene encodes CDR1 SEHNR and CDR2 FQNEAQ (reference sequence). The CDR3 runs 15 residues. CDR3 in DNA: TGTGCCAGCAGCTTAGGGGCAGGGCTGTCCTACGAGCAGTACTTC. Translating gives CASSLGAGLSYEQYF.

This chain joins TRBV28 and TRBJ2-7; 11 bases agree with TRBD2. The J segment lost 0 bases and the V segment lost 3 bases, leaving 7 bases of the junction unmatched. CDR1 is MDHEN, CDR2 SYDVKM, per germline. The CDR3 is 17 amino acids. DNA of the CDR3: TGTGCCAGCAGTTTTTCTCTAGCGGGAGGTAGCTCCTACGAGCAGTACTTC. It encodes CASSFSLAGGSSYEQYF.

This clone was recorded once. The chain employs TRBV5-4 and TRBJ2-7; 8 bases match TRBD2. J was trimmed by 0 bases and V by 2 bases; bases with no gene match: 4. CDR1 is SGHNT, CDR2 YYREEE, per germline (reference sequence). This CDR3 is 15 amino acids long. The CDR3 is CASSFKAGVSYEQYF. The CDR3, as DNA: TGTGCCAGCAGCTTTAAAGCGGGGGTCTCCTACGAGCAGTACTTC. The whole variable domain, filled in from reference TRBV5-4 and TRBJ2-7, reads ETGVTQSPTHLIKTRGQQVTLRCSSQSGHNTVSWYQQALGQGPQFIFQYYREEENGRGNFPPRFSGLQFPNYSSELNVNALELDDSALYLCASSFKAGVSYEQYFGPGTRLTVT.

The rearrangement links TRBV6-5 to TRBJ2-3, with TRBD2 matching 8 bases. With V trimmed by 5 bases and J by 1 base, 2 bases remained unmatched. CDR3 length: 14 residues. CDR1 is MNHEY and CDR2 is SVGAGI in the germline V gene. CDR3 sequence: CASSPLAGTDTQYF. The CDR3 DNA follows: TGTGCCAGCAGTCCACTAGCGGGCACAGATACGCAGTATTTT.

V and J are TRBV5-4 and TRBJ2-7; 7 bases map to TRBD1. From germline, CDR1 is SGHNT and CDR2 YYREEE (reference sequence). CDR3 length: 12 amino acids. V trimming: 0 bases; J trimming: 7 bases; junction bases outside the gene matches: 1. CDR3 protein: CASSLGDSEQYF. As DNA, the CDR3 is TGTGCCAGCAGCTTGGGGGACAGTGAGCAGTACTTC. Filled out from reference TRBV5-4 and TRBJ2-7, the complete variable domain reads ETGVTQSPTHLIKTRGQQVTLRCSSQSGHNTVSWYQQALGQGPQFIFQYYREEENGRGNFPPRFSGLQFPNYSSELNVNALELDDSALYLCASSLGDSEQYFGPGTRLTVT.

The V gene is TRBV6-5, the J gene TRBJ1-1; possibly TRBD1 for D (6 bases). CDR1 is MNHEY, CDR2 SVGAGI, per germline. Deletions cut 0 bases from V and 4 bases from J, with 12 bases between. The CDR3 runs 15 residues. The CDR3, as DNA: TGTGCCAGCAGTTACTCGGACAGTTCGGTCACTGAAGCTTTCTTT. Residues: CASSYSDSSVTEAFF.